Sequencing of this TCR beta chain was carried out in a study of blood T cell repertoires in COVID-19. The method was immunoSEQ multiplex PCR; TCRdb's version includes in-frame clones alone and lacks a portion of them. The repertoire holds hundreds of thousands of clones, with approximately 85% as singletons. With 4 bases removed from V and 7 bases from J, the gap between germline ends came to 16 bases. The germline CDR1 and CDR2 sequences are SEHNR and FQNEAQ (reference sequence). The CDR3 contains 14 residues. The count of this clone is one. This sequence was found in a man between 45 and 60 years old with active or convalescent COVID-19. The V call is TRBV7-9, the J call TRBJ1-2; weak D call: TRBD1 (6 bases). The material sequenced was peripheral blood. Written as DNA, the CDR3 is TGTGCCAGCAGCTCAATACAGGGATTCGGTGGCTACACCTTC. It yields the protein CASSSIQGFGGYTF.